These 8 T cell receptor beta chains share one sample of origin, sequenced in a study of neurological immune-mediated disorders. TCRdb re-analysed the 5' RACE reads in MiXCR, keeping a single row per CDR3 protein. The sample consists of about 49,000 distinct CDR3 sequences, 9% to 10% of them appearing once. Indicated time point: longitudinal time-point 1 (baseline). Sequenced input: PBMCs. The receptors originated from a woman aged 40 to 55 in good health.

The rearrangement joins TRBV5-1 to TRBJ2-1, with a weak D call TRBD1 (7 bases). V gave up 2 bases and J gave up 7 bases, with 16 bases separating them. Germline V CDR1 and CDR2: SGHRS, YFSETQ. The CDR3 loop spans 15 amino acids. The CDR3 DNA sequence: TGCGCCAGCAGCTTTCAGGGGGGCGTGGGGAATGAGCAGTTCTTC. Residues: CASSFQGGVGNEQFF.

In this sample, this clonotype turned up many times. The chain employs TRBV18 and TRBJ1-6; no firm D call. Trimming cost V 6 bases and J 8 bases, with 11 bases left between them. In germline, CDR1 is KGHSH, CDR2 LQKENI. There are 13 residues in the CDR3. Here the CDR3 reads CASSEVEDSPLHF. CDR3 in DNA: TGTGCCAGCTCGGAGGTCGAGGATTCACCCCTCCACTTT.

This clonotype showed up many times. One junction end disagrees with the germline gene, perhaps due to a read error. This chain uses TRBV6-1 with TRBJ2-7, with 9 positions matching TRBD2. Germline V lookup: CDR1 MNHNS, CDR2 SASEGT. CDR3 length: 15 amino acids. CDR3 bases: TGTGCCAGCAGTGTTACAACGGGACTAGCACTTGACTTGGACTTC. As protein: CASSVTTGLALDLDF.

This clonotype was seen many times. This chain joins TRBV6-5 and TRBJ1-1; maybe TRBD1 (6 bases). Germline CDR1 MNHEY, CDR2 SVGAGI. The CDR3 runs to 15 residues. V was pared by 5 bases and J by 4 bases, with 17 bases between. CDR3 in DNA: TGTGCCAGCAGTGGGACGAACAGGGTCGGCACTGAAGCTTTCTTT. This sequence encodes CASSGTNRVGTEAFF.

Ten or more counts support this clonotype. The chain employs TRBV5-5 and TRBJ1-1; D is possibly TRBD1 (5 bases). Trimming removed 1 base from V and 3 bases from J, with 10 bases in between. The CDR3 totals 14 residues. Per germline, CDR1 SGHKS and CDR2 YYEKEE (reference sequence). For the CDR3, the DNA is TGTGCCAGCAGCTTGTGGGACTCAGACACTGAAGCTTTCTTT. Translation: CASSLWDSDTEAFF.

This clonotype has a count of ten or more. The chain has TRBV7-2 and TRBJ1-1, with D unclear. Germline V gives CDR1 SGHTA, CDR2 FQGNSA. The CDR3 is made up of 12 amino acids. V gave up 6 bases and J gave up 4 bases, with 9 bases separating them. The CDR3 coding sequence is TGTGCCAGCAGTACATACGGCACTGAAGCTTTCTTT. It is translated as CASSTYGTEAFF.

This clonotype was found once. This may stem from a read error, because a much larger clone lies one nucleotide away. This chain uses TRBV20-1 with TRBJ2-7; maybe TRBD2 (5 bases). Between the trimmed V and J ends, which lost 4 bases and 5 bases, there was a span of 9 bases. The germline V gene has CDR1 DFQATT and CDR2 SNEGSKA (reference sequence). The CDR3 runs to 11 residues. The chain's CDR3 is CSAKDGNEQYF. DNA for the CDR3: TGCAGTGCTAAGGACGGGAACGAGCAGTACTTC.

This clonotype was recorded at least ten times. This chain uses TRBV20-1 with TRBJ2-7, with D possibly TRBD1 on 6 matching bases. Between the trimmed V and J ends, which lost 6 bases and 2 bases, there was a span of 17 bases. Looked up from germline, CDR1 is DFQATT and CDR2 is SNEGSKA (reference sequence). This CDR3 is 14 amino acids long. This CDR3 is CSARVGAATYEQYF. The DNA of the CDR3 is TGCAGTGCCCGGGTGGGGGCCGCTACCTACGAGCAGTACTTC.